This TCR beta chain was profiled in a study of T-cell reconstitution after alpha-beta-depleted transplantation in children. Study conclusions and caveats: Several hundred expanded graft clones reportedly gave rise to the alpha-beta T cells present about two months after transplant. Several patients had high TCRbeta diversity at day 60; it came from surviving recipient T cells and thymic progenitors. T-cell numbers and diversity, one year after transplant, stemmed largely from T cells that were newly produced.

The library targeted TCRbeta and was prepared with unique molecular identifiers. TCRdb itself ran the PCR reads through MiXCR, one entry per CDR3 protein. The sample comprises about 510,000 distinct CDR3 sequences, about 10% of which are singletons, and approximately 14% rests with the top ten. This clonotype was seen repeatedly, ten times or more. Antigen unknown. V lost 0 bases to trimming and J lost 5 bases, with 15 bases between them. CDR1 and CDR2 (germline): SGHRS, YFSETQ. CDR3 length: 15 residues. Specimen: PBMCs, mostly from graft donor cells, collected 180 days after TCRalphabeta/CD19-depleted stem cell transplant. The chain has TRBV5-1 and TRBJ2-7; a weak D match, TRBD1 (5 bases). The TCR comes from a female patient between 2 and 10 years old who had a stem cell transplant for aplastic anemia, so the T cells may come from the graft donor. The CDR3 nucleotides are TGCGCCAGCAGCTTGGCCGGGCACAGGAGCGACGAGCAGTACTTC. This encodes CASSLAGHRSDEQYF.